This T cell receptor beta chain was sequenced during a study of blood T cells in healthy people across ages. In this sample, this clonotype turned up many times. Its antigen is not identified. The V end was cut by 4 bases, the J end by 7 bases, with 26 bases between. This CDR3 contains 17 residues. Germline V gene lookup returns CDR1 LGHDT and CDR2 YNNKEL (reference sequence). A J-beta primer mix and a sample-barcoded 5' primer were used in a second PCR of roughly 6 to 11 cycles. Samples each returned at least 3 million CDR3-containing paired-end reads. In TCRdb, the 5' RACE reads were re-called with MiXCR into one record per CDR3 protein. The sample records about 650,000 distinct CDR3 sequences, approximately 31% being singletons. No fewer than 7 million PBMCs went into each sample. Whole-study results and caveats: Long-lived donors had more naive CD4+ cells and higher diversity than aged donors.

What was sequenced was blood. This receptor was taken from a woman older than 75 in good health. This sequence joins TRBV3-1 and TRBJ2-7; TRBD2 might be the D (7 bases). In DNA form, the CDR3 reads TGTGCCAGCAGCCCCGCCAAAGGGGGGGCCACCACCCGGGAGCAGTACTTC. Translated, it gives CASSPAKGGATTREQYF.